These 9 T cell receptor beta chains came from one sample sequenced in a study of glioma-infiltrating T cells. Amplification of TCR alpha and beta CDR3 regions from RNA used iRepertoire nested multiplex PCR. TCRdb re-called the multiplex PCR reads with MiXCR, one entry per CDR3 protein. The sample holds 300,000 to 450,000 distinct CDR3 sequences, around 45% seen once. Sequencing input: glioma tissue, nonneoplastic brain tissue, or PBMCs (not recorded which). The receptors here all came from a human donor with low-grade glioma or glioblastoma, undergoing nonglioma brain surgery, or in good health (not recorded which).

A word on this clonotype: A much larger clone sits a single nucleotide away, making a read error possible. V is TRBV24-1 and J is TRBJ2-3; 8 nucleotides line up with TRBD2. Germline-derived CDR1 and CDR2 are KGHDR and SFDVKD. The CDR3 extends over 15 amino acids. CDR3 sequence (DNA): TGTGCCACCAGTGATTTGAGGACTAGCAAAGATACGCAGTATTTT. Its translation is CATSDLRTSKDTQYF.

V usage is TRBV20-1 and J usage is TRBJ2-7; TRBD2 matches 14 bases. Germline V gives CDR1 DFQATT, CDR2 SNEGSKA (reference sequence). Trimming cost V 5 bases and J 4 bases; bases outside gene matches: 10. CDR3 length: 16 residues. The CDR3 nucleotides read TGCAGTGCTCACCCGGGACTAGCGGGAGATAAGTACGAGCAGTACTTC. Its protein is CSAHPGLAGDKYEQYF.

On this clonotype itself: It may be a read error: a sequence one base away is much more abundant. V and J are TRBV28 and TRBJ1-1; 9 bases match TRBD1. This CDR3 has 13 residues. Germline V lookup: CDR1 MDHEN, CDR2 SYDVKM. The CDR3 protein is CAGSVPGQGTAFF. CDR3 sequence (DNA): TGTGCCGGCAGTGTCCCGGGACAGGGTACGGCTTTCTTT.

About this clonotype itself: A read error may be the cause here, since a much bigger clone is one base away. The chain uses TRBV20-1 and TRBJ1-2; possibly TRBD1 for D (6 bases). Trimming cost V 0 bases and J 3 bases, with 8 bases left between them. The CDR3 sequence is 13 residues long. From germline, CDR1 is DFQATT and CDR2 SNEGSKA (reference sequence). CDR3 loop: CSARDEGDYGYTF. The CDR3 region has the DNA TGCAGTGCTAGAGATGAGGGGGACTATGGCTACACCTTC.

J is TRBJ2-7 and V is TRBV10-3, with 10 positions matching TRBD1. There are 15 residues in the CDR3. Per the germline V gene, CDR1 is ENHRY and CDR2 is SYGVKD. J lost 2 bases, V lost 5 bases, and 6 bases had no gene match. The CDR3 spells CAISYSGTGAYEQYF. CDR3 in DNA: TGTGCCATCAGTTACTCCGGGACAGGGGCCTACGAGCAGTACTTC.

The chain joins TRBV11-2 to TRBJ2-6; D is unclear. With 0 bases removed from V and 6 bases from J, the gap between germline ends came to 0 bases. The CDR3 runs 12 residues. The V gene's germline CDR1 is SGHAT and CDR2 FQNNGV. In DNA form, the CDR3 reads TGTGCCAGCAGCTTAGAGGCCAACGTCCTGACTTTC. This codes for CASSLEANVLTF.

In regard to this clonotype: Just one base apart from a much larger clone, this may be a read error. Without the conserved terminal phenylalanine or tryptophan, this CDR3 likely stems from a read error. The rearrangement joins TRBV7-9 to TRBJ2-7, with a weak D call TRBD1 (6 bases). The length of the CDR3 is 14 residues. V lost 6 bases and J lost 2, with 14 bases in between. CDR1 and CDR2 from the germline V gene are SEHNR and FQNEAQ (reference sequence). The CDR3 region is CASSFVRGPYEQYL. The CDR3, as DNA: TGTGCCAGCAGTTTTGTCAGGGGCCCCTACGAGCAGTACCTC.

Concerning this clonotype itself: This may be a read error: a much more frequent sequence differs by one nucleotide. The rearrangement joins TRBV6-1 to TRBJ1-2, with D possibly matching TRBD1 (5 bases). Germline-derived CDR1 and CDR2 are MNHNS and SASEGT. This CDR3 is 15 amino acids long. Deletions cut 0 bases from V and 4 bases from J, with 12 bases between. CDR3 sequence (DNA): TGTGCCAGCAGTGAAGCGGCAGGGCCCCCCTATGGCTACACCTTC. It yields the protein CASSEAAGPPYGYTF.

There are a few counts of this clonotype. As DNA, the CDR3 is TGTGCCAGCAGGTTGGGGTACACCTTGGGCTACAATGAGCAGTTCTTC. It encodes CASRLGYTLGYNEQFF. The rearrangement links TRBV27 to TRBJ2-1; D call uncertain. This CDR3 spans 16 amino acids. From germline, CDR1 is MNHEY and CDR2 SMNVEV (reference sequence). V was cut by 6 bases and J by 3 bases, with 18 bases left in between.